Sequencing of this T cell receptor (beta chain) was carried out in a study of blood T cell repertoires in COVID-19. The overall study: Some COVID-19 samples were acute and others convalescent; all came from the United States, Italy and Spain. PBMCs, B-cell-depleted T cells, or T cells were the source of the cDNA or gDNA that made up the material.

Clones were read by immunoSEQ multiplex PCR, and TCRdb kept only the in-frame ones, dropping some. The sample gives approximately 73,000 clones, roughly 89% of which show up once; about 9.1% is in the top ten. V lost 0 bases, J lost 1 base, and 12 bases lay in between. The CDR3 covers 16 residues. Germline CDR1 and CDR2: SGHNT and YYREEE (reference sequence). This receptor was identified in an older man with acute or convalescent COVID-19. V gene TRBV5-4 combines with J gene TRBJ2-3; D call uncertain. The sample consisted of peripheral blood. CDR3 in DNA: TGTGCCAGCAGCTTGGAGCCACCCTACGGCACAGATACGCAGTATTTT. Translation: CASSLEPPYGTDTQYF. The complete variable domain, with remaining parts taken from reference TRBV5-4 and TRBJ2-3, reads ETGVTQSPTHLIKTRGQQVTLRCSSQSGHNTVSWYQQALGQGPQFIFQYYREEENGRGNFPPRFSGLQFPNYSSELNVNALELDDSALYLCASSLEPPYGTDTQYFGPGTRLTVL.